This T cell receptor (beta chain) originates from a study of blood T cell repertoires in COVID-19. Looking at the study overall: Recovered Cohort 3 donors showed two negative PCRs, clearance, or symptom resolution. T cells, B-cell-depleted T cells, or PBMCs supplied cDNA or gDNA.

The CDR3 length is 15 residues. Germline lookup yields CDR1 MNHEY and CDR2 SVGAGI. V lost 2 bases, J lost 5 bases, and 5 bases stayed unmatched. Those enrolled, adults aged about 18 to 89 years, came from around 24 US areas. In the authors' methods: It was from reference gene primer amplification that nucleated cell counts were estimated. Sequencing used immunoSEQ multiplex PCR; TCRdb keeps in-frame clones, though not all of them. V, J and clone size are those of that table, while D and trimming were read from the DNA. The sample lists fewer than 250,000 clones, roughly 87% occurring once. This receptor was identified in a man younger than 40 in a cohort exposed to, infected with or recovered from COVID-19 (not recorded which). V and J are TRBV6-5 and TRBJ1-4; 7 nucleotides agree with TRBD1. Sequenced sample: PBMCs or T cells enriched from blood (not recorded which). The CDR3 here is CASSYGGTVNEKLFF. For the CDR3, the DNA is TGTGCCAGCAGTTACGGCGGGACAGTAAATGAAAAACTGTTTTTT.